The 20 T cell receptor beta chains below were found in one sample sequenced in a study of human T cells and chemical hapten exposure. Time point of the sample: patch test 2, 6 weeks after DPC sensitization. Specified treatment: therapeutic diphenylcyclopropenone sensitization with weekly scalp DPC. MiXCR, run by TCRdb on the RACE reads, gives a single entry per CDR3 protein. The profile shows 360,000 or so distinct CDR3 sequences, roughly 6% of them singletons. The source material was whole blood, sampled in connection with sensitization to the hapten diphenylcyclopropenone (DPC). Receptors were obtained from a woman between 18 and 29 years old with alopecia areata. Some clones in this sample may be carry-over from other donors' samples.

This clonotype was seen only a few times. This sequence joins TRBV7-9 and TRBJ1-6; D gene uncertain. With 1 base removed from V and 6 bases from J, the gap between germline ends came to 7 bases. The germline gives CDR1 SEHNR, CDR2 FQNEAQ (reference sequence). The CDR3 is 14 residues long. As DNA, the CDR3 is TGTGCCAGCAGCTTAGAGGAGGGTAATTCACCCCTCCACTTT. It yields the protein CASSLEEGNSPLHF.

A few counts support this clonotype. The genes are TRBV20-1 and TRBJ2-1; TRBD1 matches at 8 bases. V lost 4 bases and J lost 7; bases outside the gene matches: 9. CDR3 size: 14 residues. In germline, CDR1 is DFQATT, CDR2 SNEGSKA (reference sequence). This chain's CDR3 is CSANGQGDGNEQFF. CDR3 DNA: TGCAGTGCTAACGGACAGGGCGATGGGAATGAGCAGTTCTTC.

This clonotype was seen more than once but under ten times. The chain uses TRBV12-5 and TRBJ2-3, with D perhaps TRBD2 (6 bases). Germline CDR1 and CDR2: LGHNT and FRNRAP. V shed 0 bases and J shed 1 base, with 11 bases lying between them. The CDR3 loop spans 16 amino acids. CDR3 sequence reads: CASGLVRGTRTDTQYF. The CDR3 DNA follows: TGTGCTAGTGGTTTGGTACGCGGGACCCGCACAGATACGCAGTATTTT.

A few counts support this clonotype. This chain uses TRBV28 with TRBJ2-7; 7 bases fit TRBD1. V was clipped by 10 bases and J by 4 bases; unmatched bases: 13. The germline gives CDR1 MDHEN, CDR2 SYDVKM. This CDR3 has 14 residues. The CDR3, as DNA: TGTGCCACCTCCCTGAGACAGGGAAGATACGAGCAGTACTTC. Translation gives CATSLRQGRYEQYF.

This clonotype was observed at least ten times. The chain combines TRBV29-1 with TRBJ1-4; TRBD1 might be the D (5 bases). Trimming took off 6 bases at V and 15 bases at J, with 17 bases between the two ends. The CDR3 has 11 amino acids. In germline, CDR1 is SQVTM, CDR2 ANQGSEA. CDR3 coding DNA: TGCAGCGTGAGCGGGACGGCTCAGGTGTTTTTT. Residues: CSVSGTAQVFF.

This clonotype was counted at least ten times. V is TRBV6-5 and J is TRBJ1-2, with TRBD1 as a possible D gene (5 bases). CDR1 is MNHEY, CDR2 SVGAGI, per germline. The CDR3 runs to 16 residues. The V gene lost 5 bases and the J gene lost 0 bases, with 16 bases spanning the gap. The CDR3: CASSRPRGSANYGYTF. The CDR3 nucleotides read TGTGCCAGCAGTCGACCCCGGGGCAGCGCTAACTATGGCTACACCTTC.

This clonotype was counted ten times or more. This chain uses TRBV20-1 with TRBJ1-5; 10 bases map to TRBD1. Germline V lookup: CDR1 DFQATT, CDR2 SNEGSKA (reference sequence). CDR3 length: 17 amino acids. The ends lost 1 base at V and 7 bases at J; junction bases unmatched: 13. The DNA for the CDR3 is TGCAGTGCTAGAGCCCCCGCCGGGACAGGGGAGGGGCAGCCCCAGCATTTT. Translation: CSARAPAGTGEGQPQHF.

This clonotype is medium-sized (0.01 to 0.1%) in the sample. The rearrangement joins TRBV6-2 or TRBV6-3 to TRBJ2-7, with 10 bases aligning to TRBD1. CDR3 length equals 16 residues. The germline gives CDR1 MNHEY, CDR2 SVGEGT. After removal of 6 bases from V and 0 bases from J, the junction contained 8 bases not matched to a gene. CDR3 protein: CASRPTGQGVSYEQYF. CDR3 in DNA: TGTGCCAGCAGACCAACCGGACAGGGGGTCTCCTACGAGCAGTACTTC.

This clonotype was counted at least ten times. This chain joins TRBV5-6 and TRBJ1-5, with a weak D call TRBD1 (5 bases). The V gene lost 1 base and the J gene lost 0 bases, with 11 bases spanning the gap. The V gene's germline CDR1 is SGHDT and CDR2 YYEEEE. The CDR3 sequence is 16 residues long. The CDR3 coding sequence is TGTGCCAGCAGCTTGTTTCGGACATCTAGCAATCAGCCCCAGCATTTT. It is translated as CASSLFRTSSNQPQHF.

In this sample, this clonotype turned up a few times. This sequence joins TRBV11-1 and TRBJ2-7, with D unresolved. The CDR3 contains 12 residues. Germline-derived CDR1 and CDR2 are SGHAT and FQDESV (reference sequence). Trimming shortened V by 5 bases and J by 2 bases, and 7 bases separated the two germline ends. CDR3 region: CASSRLAYEQYF. CDR3 in DNA: TGTGCCAGCAGCCGCCTGGCCTACGAGCAGTACTTC.

In this sample, this clonotype turned up a few times. The V and J genes are TRBV5-1 and TRBJ2-5; the match to TRBD1 covers 9 bases. J gave up 2 bases and V 4 bases, and 6 bases lay outside the gene matches. Looked up from germline, CDR1 is SGHRS and CDR2 is YFSETQ. CDR3 length: 15 amino acids. CDR3 DNA sequence: TGCGCCAGCAGCGGGGGACAGGGACTTCAAGAGACCCAGTACTTC. Translated, it gives CASSGGQGLQETQYF.

The J gene is TRBJ2-5, the V gene TRBV7-2; 16 bases match TRBD2. Germline CDR1 is SGHTA and CDR2 is FQGNSA. CDR3 length: 18 amino acids. After removal of 5 bases from V and 2 bases from J, the junction contained 8 bases not matched to a gene. The CDR3 is CASSEGTSGGALQETQYF. The CDR3 nucleotides read TGTGCCAGCAGCGAAGGGACTAGCGGGGGGGCGTTACAAGAGACCCAGTACTTC.

This clonotype was detected ten times or more. The rearrangement links TRBV7-2 to TRBJ2-3; 9 bases fit TRBD2. V dropped 1 base and J dropped 5; count of bases not matched to a gene: 1. The germline gives CDR1 SGHTA, CDR2 FQGNSA. The CDR3 covers 14 residues. The CDR3 bases are TGTGCCAGCAGCTTAGGACTAGCGGAAGATACGCAGTATTTT. It translates to CASSLGLAEDTQYF.

This chain joins TRBV7-9 and TRBJ2-3; D unresolved. CDR1 and CDR2 from the germline V gene are SEHNR and FQNEAQ (reference sequence). Deletions cut 1 base from V and 2 bases from J, with 7 bases between. CDR3 size: 14 residues. DNA of the CDR3: TGTGCCAGCAGCTTAGTTAAGGTCACAGATACGCAGTATTTT. Its translation is CASSLVKVTDTQYF.

This clonotype was detected ten times or more. The V and J genes are TRBV29-1 and TRBJ1-2, with no clear D. The CDR3 has 11 amino acids. Trimming cost V 4 bases and J 4 bases, with 7 bases left between them. The germline CDR1 and CDR2 sequences are SQVTM and ANQGSEA. CDR3 in DNA: TGCAGCGTTGTGCGGGGCTATGGCTACACCTTC. As protein: CSVVRGYGYTF.

The chain couples TRBV12-3 or TRBV12-4 to TRBJ1-5; TRBD1 is a possible D gene (5 bases). The CDR3 is 15 amino acids. V lost 1 base to trimming and J lost 9 bases, with 16 bases between them. CDR3 DNA: TGTGCCAGCAGTTTAGAGGGGCAGGGCGTAGGGCCCCAGCATTTT. This gives the protein CASSLEGQGVGPQHF.

The V and J genes are TRBV7-6 and TRBJ2-2, with no clear D. V shed 0 bases and J shed 2 bases, with 7 bases lying between them. The CDR3 totals 15 residues. The germline gives CDR1 SGHVS, CDR2 FNYEAQ. The CDR3 DNA reads TGTGCCAGCAGCTTAGCGGCTATCAACACCGGGGAGCTGTTTTTT. It encodes CASSLAAINTGELFF.

The rearrangement joins TRBV12-3 or TRBV12-4 to TRBJ1-2; 7 bases align to TRBD1. The CDR3 is made up of 13 amino acids. The V gene end was trimmed by 4 bases and the J gene end by 4 bases; junction bases not matched to a gene: 3. The CDR3 is CASSSTGPYGYTF. Here the CDR3 DNA reads TGTGCCAGCAGTTCGACAGGGCCCTATGGCTACACCTTC.

The chain carries TRBV20-1 and TRBJ2-7; TRBD2 matches at 8 bases. The CDR3 spans 16 residues. The germline V gene encodes CDR1 DFQATT and CDR2 SNEGSKA (reference sequence). Unmatched junction bases numbered 16, after V lost 3 bases and J lost 6 bases. The CDR3 reads CSASGAKIAGYIEQYF. DNA for the CDR3: TGCAGTGCTAGTGGGGCTAAGATAGCGGGGTATATCGAGCAGTACTTC.

The V gene is TRBV9, the J gene TRBJ1-3, with no clear D. Looked up from germline, CDR1 is SGDLS and CDR2 is YYNGEE. This CDR3 is built from 15 residues. V was shortened by 4 bases and J by 0 bases, with 11 bases between the two germline ends. The CDR3 DNA reads as TGTGCCAGCAGCTTCAGCTGGGGCTCTGGAAACACCATATATTTT. This sequence encodes CASSFSWGSGNTIYF.